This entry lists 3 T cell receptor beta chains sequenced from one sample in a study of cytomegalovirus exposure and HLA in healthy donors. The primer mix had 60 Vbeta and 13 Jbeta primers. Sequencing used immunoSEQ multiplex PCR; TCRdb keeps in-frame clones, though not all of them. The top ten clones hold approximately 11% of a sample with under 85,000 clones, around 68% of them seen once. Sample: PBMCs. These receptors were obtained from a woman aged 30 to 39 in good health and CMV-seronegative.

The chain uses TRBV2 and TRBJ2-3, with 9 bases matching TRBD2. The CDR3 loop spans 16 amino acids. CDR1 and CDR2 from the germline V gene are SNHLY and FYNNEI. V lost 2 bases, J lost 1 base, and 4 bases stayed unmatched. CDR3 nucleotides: TGTGCCAGCAGTGAACGAGCGGGGGGACGCACAGATACGCAGTATTTT. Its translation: CASSERAGGRTDTQYF.

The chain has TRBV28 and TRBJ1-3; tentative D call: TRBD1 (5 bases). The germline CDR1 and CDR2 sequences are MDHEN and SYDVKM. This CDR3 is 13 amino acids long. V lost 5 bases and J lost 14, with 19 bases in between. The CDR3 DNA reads TGTGCCAGCAGTCGAGGATTTGGGGCTGAGTTATATTTT. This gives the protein CASSRGFGAELYF.

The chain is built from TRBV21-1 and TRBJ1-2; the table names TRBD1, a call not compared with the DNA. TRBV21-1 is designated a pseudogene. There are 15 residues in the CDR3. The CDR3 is CASSDRVGSNYGYTF. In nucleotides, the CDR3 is TGTGCCAGCTCAGACAGGGTGGGCTCTAACTATGGCTACACCTTC.